This TCR beta chain comes out of a study of T cell responses to AZD1222 COVID-19 vaccine. This CDR3 spans 17 amino acids. V lost 0 bases, J lost 5 bases, and 9 bases stayed unmatched. Germline lookup yields CDR1 SGDLS and CDR2 YYNGEE. Sequenced by immunoSEQ multiplex PCR; TCRdb stores in-frame clones only, minus some. The sample has approximately 74,000 clones, about 82% seen once. The chain employs TRBV9 and TRBJ2-3; 10 nucleotides align to TRBD2. The sequencing here drew on peripheral blood, taken on day 0 of AZD1222 vaccination. This TCR was sampled from an adult in good health. The DNA for the CDR3 is TGTGCCAGCAGCGTAGTGGGTAGCGGGGGGTCGGGAGATACGCAGTATTTT. Translated, it gives CASSVVGSGGSGDTQYF.